This TCR beta chain was captured by sequencing in a study of cytomegalovirus exposure and HLA in healthy donors. The CDR3 loop spans 11 amino acids. V was pared by 7 bases and J by 8 bases, with 11 bases between. Sequencing used immunoSEQ multiplex PCR; TCRdb keeps in-frame clones, though not all of them. The sample carries under 400,000 clones, approximately 85% recorded once. The chain uses TRBV6-7 and TRBJ1-2, with D hard to call. TRBV6-7 is sorted into the ORF group, with uncertain function. The sequence was collected from a man aged 25-40 years in good health and CMV-seronegative. Sequenced input: PBMCs. This CDR3 reads CASMITMGYTF. In nucleotides, the CDR3 is TGTGCCAGCATGATAACTATGGGCTACACCTTC.